The rows below give T cell receptor beta chains drawn from one sample of a study of blood T cell repertoires in COVID-19. The repertoire was sequenced with immunoSEQ multiplex PCR; TCRdb's copy has only in-frame clones and lacks some. The sample has 120,000 to 150,000 clones, about nine tenths seen once. Sequenced: peripheral blood. Receptors were obtained from a human donor in a cohort sampled during active COVID-19. Each CDR3 is given with its conserved first and last residue. Fields, in order: D gene, V gene, J gene, CDR3 protein. The D gene is left open where the match is weak.

d_gene: NA
v_gene: TRBV9
j_gene: TRBJ1-6
CDR3aa: CASSPGPGTSYNSPLHF

d_gene: NA
v_gene: TRBV2
j_gene: TRBJ1-4
CDR3aa: CASSQEGEKLFF

d_gene: TRBD2
v_gene: TRBV6-5
j_gene: TRBJ2-1
CDR3aa: CASSYVAGGHNEQFF

d_gene: NA
v_gene: TRBV5-1
j_gene: TRBJ2-3
CDR3aa: CASSLGRVPDTQYF

d_gene: NA
v_gene: TRBV11-3
j_gene: TRBJ2-1
CDR3aa: CASSSDRGSYNEQFF

d_gene: NA
v_gene: TRBV7-7
j_gene: TRBJ2-1
CDR3aa: CASSLALDNEQFF

d_gene: TRBD1
v_gene: TRBV6-5
j_gene: TRBJ1-1
CDR3aa: CASSYARTGNTEAFF

d_gene: NA
v_gene: TRBV7-2
j_gene: TRBJ1-4
CDR3aa: CASSLGQPNEKLFF

d_gene: TRBD1
v_gene: TRBV11-3
j_gene: TRBJ2-5
CDR3aa: CASSARQGETQYF

d_gene: NA
v_gene: TRBV18
j_gene: TRBJ2-7
CDR3aa: CASSPLREYEQYF

d_gene: TRBD1
v_gene: TRBV5-1
j_gene: TRBJ1-1
CDR3aa: CASSWTGGWDTEAFF

d_gene: NA
v_gene: TRBV5-1
j_gene: TRBJ2-7
CDR3aa: CASSLDSPRGFYEQYF

d_gene: TRBD1
v_gene: TRBV11-1
j_gene: TRBJ1-3
CDR3aa: CASSSRWTGDTIYF